This TCR beta chain was sequenced in a study of regulatory T cells in long-lasting Graves disease. Study-wide findings and caveats: New patients shared 800 to 1,000 public clonotypes, fewer than the approximately 2,500 shared by persistent patients. Among samples with persistent disease, TRBV28, TRBJ1-2 and TRBJ2-5 were favored.

This clonotype was observed at least ten times. The antigen remains undetermined. Specified time point: persistent/refractory GD, antithyroid drugs over 5 years with positive TRAb. TCR sequences were obtained from RNA taken from PBMCs. By American Thyroid Association guidelines, Graves' disease was diagnosed in the cohort. To make TCR beta libraries, researchers used iRepertoire HTBI primers and Arm-PCR of CDR3 regions. Source study methods: Looking across samples, the authors found some 60 TRBV and 14 to 15 TRBJ segments. TCRdb re-called the multiplex PCR reads through MiXCR, storing one row per CDR3 protein. TCRdb assigned the V and J calls; the authors' analysis was not used. The sample has under 500,000 distinct CDR3 sequences; 20% to 25% are singletons. The CDR3 contains 15 residues. Germline-derived CDR1 and CDR2 are MDHEN and SYDVKM. V shed 7 bases and J shed 6 bases, with 21 bases lying between them.

The rearrangement joins TRBV28 to TRBJ1-2; possibly TRBD1 for D (5 bases). The receptor's source is a female donor with Graves disease. Sequenced material: peripheral blood mononuclear cells (PBMCs), taken when the disease was refractory, from a patient treated with antithyroid drugs. CDR3 nucleotide sequence: TGTGCCAGCACCGATGACAGCTGGGGATCGGATGGCTACACCTTC. This translates into CASTDDSWGSDGYTF.